Detailed here is one T cell receptor (beta chain). CDR3 length equals 14 residues. The V and J ends lost 6 bases and 3 bases, in that order; junction bases with no gene match: 6. In germline, CDR1 is MRHNA, CDR2 SNTAGT. Per the authors' pipeline: Nucleated cell number was recorded as an estimate derived from reference gene primer amplification. Sequenced by immunoSEQ multiplex PCR; TCRdb stores in-frame clones only, minus some. That table supplies the V and J calls and clone size; D and trimming were determined from the DNA. This sample has approximately 250,000 clones, with about 87% found just once. These data belong to a study of blood T cell repertoires in COVID-19. Across the study: Collection of acute and convalescent COVID-19 samples took place in the United States, Italy and Spain. Sample material is recorded as cDNA or gDNA derived from T cells, B-cell-depleted T cells, or PBMCs.

The sequenced material came from peripheral blood. J is TRBJ2-7 and V is TRBV6-4; 9 bases are shared with TRBD2. The receptor was derived from a human donor in a cohort sampled during active COVID-19. The CDR3 protein is CASSRDSGGYEQYF. The CDR3 bases are TGTGCCAGCAGCAGGGATAGCGGGGGCTACGAGCAGTACTTC.